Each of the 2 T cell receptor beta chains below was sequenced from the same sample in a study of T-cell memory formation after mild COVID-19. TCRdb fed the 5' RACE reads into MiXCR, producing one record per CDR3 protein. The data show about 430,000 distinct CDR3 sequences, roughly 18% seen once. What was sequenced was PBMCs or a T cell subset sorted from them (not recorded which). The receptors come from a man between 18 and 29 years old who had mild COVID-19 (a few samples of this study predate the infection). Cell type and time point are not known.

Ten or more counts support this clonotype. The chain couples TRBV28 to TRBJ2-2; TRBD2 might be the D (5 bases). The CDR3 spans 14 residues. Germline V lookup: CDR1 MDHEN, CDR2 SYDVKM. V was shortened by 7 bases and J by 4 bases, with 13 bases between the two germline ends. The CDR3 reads CASNQLVTTGELFF. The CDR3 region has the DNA TGTGCCAGCAACCAACTAGTTACCACCGGGGAGCTGTTTTTT.

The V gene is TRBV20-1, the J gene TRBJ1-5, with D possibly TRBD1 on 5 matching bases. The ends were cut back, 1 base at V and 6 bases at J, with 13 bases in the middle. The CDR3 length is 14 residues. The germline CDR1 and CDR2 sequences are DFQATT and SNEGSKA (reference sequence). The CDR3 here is CSARVQGFGQPQHF. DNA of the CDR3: TGCAGTGCTAGAGTCCAGGGATTCGGTCAGCCCCAGCATTTT.